This TCR beta chain was captured in a study of T-cell memory formation after mild COVID-19. This CDR3 comprises 15 residues. V was shortened by 1 base and J by 6 bases, with 14 bases between the two germline ends. Germline CDR1 and CDR2: SNHLY and FYNNEI. TCRdb reprocessed the 5' RACE reads with MiXCR, giving one entry per CDR3 protein. Of fewer than 700,000 distinct CDR3 sequences listed, roughly 18% are singletons. Sequencing was performed on PBMCs or a T cell subset sorted from them (not recorded which). The rearrangement uses TRBV2 and TRBJ2-3; TRBD2 is a possible D gene (5 bases). This receptor was identified in an adult woman who had mild COVID-19 (a few samples of this study predate the infection). Cell type and time point are not known. CDR3 amino acids: CASSEGTYASDTQYF. In DNA form, the CDR3 reads TGTGCCAGCAGTGAAGGGACTTACGCATCCGATACGCAGTATTTT.